These T cell receptor beta chains were read from a single sample in a study of blood T cell repertoires in COVID-19. The repertoire was sequenced with immunoSEQ multiplex PCR; TCRdb's copy has only in-frame clones and lacks some. Of 470,000 or so clones in the sample, 87% are singletons; the top ten hold under 2%. Sequenced input: PBMCs or T cells enriched from blood (not recorded which). These receptors originate from a woman aged 18-29 years with acute COVID-19. The CDR3 runs from the conserved cysteine through the conserved F or W. D genes are given only for firm matches. Rows may omit the clone size; those that give it use once, few, many or a size class.

TRBV3-1/TRBV3-2	.	TRBJ2-7	TRBD2	CASSGKRGSVSHEQYF	TGTGCCAGCAGCGGTAAGCGCGGGAGTGTTTCCCACGAGCAGTACTTC
TRBV11-2	.	TRBJ2-7	.	CASSGGGGDPYEQYF	TGTGCCAGCAGCGGGGGGGGCGGGGACCCCTACGAGCAGTACTTC
TRBV5-1	.	TRBJ2-3	TRBD1	CASIGDRGLDTQYF	TGCGCCAGCATTGGCGACAGGGGGTTGGATACGCAGTATTTT
TRBV6-1	.	TRBJ1-2	.	CASSDRSNYGYTF	TGTGCCAGCAGTGACAGATCTAACTATGGCTACACCTTC
TRBV7-3	few	TRBJ2-7	TRBD2	CASSLGGDYEQYF	TGTGCCAGCAGCTTAGGGGGGGACTACGAGCAGTACTTC
TRBV28	once	TRBJ2-1	.	CASKGLPSSEQFF	TGTGCCAGCAAGGGACTCCCTTCCTCCGAGCAGTTCTTC
TRBV5-1	.	TRBJ1-2	.	CASSLGQIRFHYGYTF	TGCGCCAGCAGCTTGGGACAGATTAGGTTCCACTATGGCTACACCTTC
TRBV19	.	TRBJ1-1	TRBD1	CASSWTGGVTEAFF	TGTGCCAGTAGTTGGACAGGGGGAGTAACTGAAGCTTTCTTT
TRBV11-1	.	TRBJ2-5	TRBD2	CASSHWTSGEQETQYF	TGTGCCAGCAGCCACTGGACTAGCGGGGAACAAGAGACCCAGTACTTC
TRBV7-8	.	TRBJ2-3	TRBD2	CASSHLGRQRLAITTDTQYF	TGTGCCAGCAGCCACCTTGGGCGACAGAGACTAGCGATAACCACAGATACGCAGTATTTT
TRBV28	.	TRBJ2-3	.	CASSFRVSVTDTQYF	TGTGCCAGCAGTTTTCGAGTCTCGGTCACAGATACGCAGTATTTT
TRBV6-5	.	TRBJ2-7	.	CASSYSPRSTYEQYF	TGTGCCAGCAGTTACTCGCCAAGGAGTACCTACGAGCAGTACTTC